A single sample is the source of the 12 T cell receptor beta chains below, sequenced in a study of blood T cells in healthy people across ages. Alongside a J-beta primer mix, a sample-barcoded 5' primer served in a second PCR lasting about 7 to 11 cycles. TCRdb recomputed calls from the 5' RACE reads with MiXCR, one row per CDR3 protein. The data show some 760,000 distinct CDR3 sequences, about 25% seen once. The sample also formed part of further work on T cells of mothers and their children.

The sample consisted of blood. These receptor sequences come from a boy aged 10-17 years in good health.

The J gene is TRBJ2-7, the V gene TRBV6-5, with a weak D call TRBD1 (6 bases). V was cut by 2 bases and J by 3 bases, with 17 bases left in between. The germline gives CDR1 MNHEY, CDR2 SVGAGI. The CDR3 runs to 16 residues. The CDR3 reads CASSYATGTHIYEQYF. The CDR3 bases are TGTGCCAGCAGTTACGCAACCGGGACACACATCTACGAGCAGTACTTC.

This clonotype was counted a few times. J is TRBJ2-1 and V is TRBV11-2, with D possibly TRBD1 on 5 matching bases. This CDR3 contains 15 residues. Between the trimmed V and J ends, which lost 7 bases and 0 bases, there was a span of 13 bases. Germline lookup yields CDR1 SGHAT and CDR2 FQNNGV. The CDR3 DNA sequence: TGTGCCAGCAAGCCCGGCAGGGCCTCCTACAATGAGCAGTTCTTC. Translating it yields CASKPGRASYNEQFF.

The sample holds a few counts of this clonotype. The chain has TRBV28 and TRBJ1-6; D is unresolved. The CDR3 sequence is 16 residues long. The V gene lost 5 bases and the J gene lost 8 bases, with 19 bases spanning the gap. CDR1 MDHEN and CDR2 SYDVKM come from the germline V gene. For the CDR3, the DNA is TGTGCCAGCAGTCCTGGACGGTTCTGGGAGGATTCACCCCTCCACTTT. Its translation is CASSPGRFWEDSPLHF.

The chain is built from TRBV7-9 and TRBJ2-1; D is undetermined. V lost 5 bases, J lost 3 bases, and 14 bases lay in between. Per germline, CDR1 SEHNR and CDR2 FQNEAQ (reference sequence). The CDR3 has 15 amino acids. In DNA, the CDR3 is TGTGCCAGCAGCCTCACTACAACCGGCTACAATGAGCAGTTCTTC. It codes for CASSLTTTGYNEQFF.

As for this clonotype: This CDR3 is missing its conserved last phenylalanine or tryptophan, likely due to a read error. The chain joins TRBV15 to TRBJ2-5, with D hard to call. CDR3 length equals 13 residues. Germline V gene lookup returns CDR1 LNHNV and CDR2 YYDKDF (reference sequence). CDR3 DNA sequence: TGTGCCGCCAGCAGGTCCCTCGAGGAGACCCAGTACTCC. Amino acid sequence: CAASRSLEETQYS.

This clonotype was counted between two and nine times. The rearrangement uses TRBV5-1 and TRBJ2-7; D ambiguous. Trimming took off 7 bases at V and 0 bases at J, with 11 bases between the two ends. CDR1 and CDR2 (germline): SGHRS, YFSETQ. This CDR3 is built from 13 residues. DNA of the CDR3: TGCGCCAGCCGACTTGCGCACTCCTACGAGCAGTACTTC. Its protein product is CASRLAHSYEQYF. Full variable domain (remainder filled in from reference TRBV5-1 and TRBJ2-7): KAGVTQTPRYLIKTRGQQVTLSCSPISGHRSVSWYQQTPGQGLQFLFEYFSETQRNKGNFPGRFSGRQFSNSRSEMNVSTLELGDSALYLCASRLAHSYEQYFGPGTRLTVT.

This clonotype turned up a few times. V and J are TRBV12-3 or TRBV12-4 and TRBJ1-5, with TRBD1 matching over 10 bases. The CDR3 consists of 18 residues. The ends lost 1 base at V and 5 bases at J; junction bases unmatched: 11. In DNA form, the CDR3 reads TGTGCCAGCAGTTTAGACCCTGGGACAGGGGCTCGGTATCAGCCCCAGCATTTT. Protein sequence: CASSLDPGTGARYQPQHF.

This rearrangement joins TRBV12-3 or TRBV12-4 to TRBJ2-6; 8 positions agree with TRBD2. CDR3 length equals 18 residues. With 1 base clipped from V and 0 bases from J, the junction kept 5 bases outside the gene matches. The CDR3 bases are TGTGCCAGCAGTTTAGGGCTAGCGGGCCTCTCTGGGGCCAACGTCCTGACTTTC. Protein product: CASSLGLAGLSGANVLTF.

The V call is TRBV4-3, the J call TRBJ2-5; a possible D gene is TRBD2 (5 bases). The closer fit of TRBJ2-7 to the DNA end suggests the J call may be wrong. Looked up from germline, CDR1 is LGHNA and CDR2 is YSLEER. The CDR3 consists of 14 residues. The CDR3 spells CASKLSLVGGEQYF. DNA of the CDR3: TGCGCCAGCAAACTTTCATTGGTCGGAGGCGAGCAGTACTTC.

This clonotype has just a few counts. The CDR3 sequence: CASSSPGTSGRWKETQYF. Written as DNA, the CDR3 is TGTGCCAGCAGTTCCCCCGGGACTAGCGGCCGTTGGAAAGAGACCCAGTACTTC. The chain couples TRBV28 to TRBJ2-5; 11 bases match TRBD2. V lost 4 bases, J lost 3 bases, and 13 bases stayed unmatched. The CDR3 runs to 18 residues. Germline V gene lookup returns CDR1 MDHEN and CDR2 SYDVKM.

A few counts support this clonotype. V usage is TRBV20-1 and J usage is TRBJ2-1; D call uncertain. Germline V gene data show CDR1 as DFQATT and CDR2 as SNEGSKA (reference sequence). V gave up 6 bases and J gave up 0 bases, with 12 bases separating them. The CDR3 has 14 residues. CDR3 nucleotide sequence: TGCAGTGCGCCTCTTTCGAGCTCCTACAATGAGCAGTTCTTC. Its protein is CSAPLSSSYNEQFF.

This clonotype was counted between two and nine times. V usage is TRBV21-1 and J usage is TRBJ2-5; the table gives TRBD1 as D, unverified against the DNA. TRBV21-1 is listed as a pseudogene. The CDR3 consists of 16 residues. The CDR3 DNA sequence: TGTGCCAGAAGCTCCCCGGGACAGGGGGCGTGGGAGACCCAGTACTTC. Protein sequence: CARSSPGQGAWETQYF.